This TCR beta chain originates from a study of blood T cell repertoires in COVID-19. Looking at the study overall: The study drew acute and convalescent COVID-19 samples from the United States, Italy and Spain.

The data were produced by immunoSEQ multiplex PCR, yet TCRdb's version contains in-frame clones alone and is incomplete. The table has fewer than 100,000 clones, 85% to 90% seen once. The receptor's source is a man in his 60s with acute or convalescent COVID-19. Sequencing used peripheral blood.

The CDR3 loop reads CASSPTTGLPKNIQYF. CDR3 nucleotides: TGTGCCAGCAGCCCGACGACAGGGTTGCCCAAAAACATTCAGTACTTC. V is TRBV5-6 and J is TRBJ2-4; TRBD1 matches 7 bases. CDR1 and CDR2 from the germline V gene are SGHDT and YYEEEE. There are 16 residues in the CDR3. Germline trimming cut 4 bases from V and 2 bases from J; bases unmatched to any gene: 9.